This note documents a single T cell receptor (beta chain) sequence. What it recognizes is unknown. This specimen belongs to a study of T-cell memory formation after mild COVID-19. Study at large: TCR clusters mostly belonged to single donors. Overall study findings and caveats: There was a balanced CD4/CD8 profile in clones contracting day 15 to 85, and later expanders leaned CD4+. Some responding clones appeared in pre-infection memory, suggesting cross-reactive memory joined.

This CDR3 is 13 amino acids long. Trimming cost V 2 bases and J 15 bases; bases outside gene matches: 9. Germline V lookup: CDR1 MNHEY, CDR2 SVGAGI. 5'RACE primed from the constant segment yielded TCR alpha and TCR beta cDNA libraries bearing sample barcodes and UMIs. MiXCR, run by TCRdb on the 5' RACE reads, gives a single entry per CDR3 protein. The table has about 560,000 distinct CDR3 sequences, approximately 21% seen once. The rearrangement uses TRBV6-5 and TRBJ2-4; 8 bases agree with TRBD1. The sequenced material came from PBMCs or a T cell subset sorted from them (not recorded which). This sequence originates from an adult woman who had mild COVID-19 (a few samples of this study predate the infection). Cell type and time point are not known. CDR3 region: CASSYRTGQRWYF. For the CDR3, the DNA is TGTGCCAGCAGTTACCGGACAGGGCAGCGCTGGTACTTC.